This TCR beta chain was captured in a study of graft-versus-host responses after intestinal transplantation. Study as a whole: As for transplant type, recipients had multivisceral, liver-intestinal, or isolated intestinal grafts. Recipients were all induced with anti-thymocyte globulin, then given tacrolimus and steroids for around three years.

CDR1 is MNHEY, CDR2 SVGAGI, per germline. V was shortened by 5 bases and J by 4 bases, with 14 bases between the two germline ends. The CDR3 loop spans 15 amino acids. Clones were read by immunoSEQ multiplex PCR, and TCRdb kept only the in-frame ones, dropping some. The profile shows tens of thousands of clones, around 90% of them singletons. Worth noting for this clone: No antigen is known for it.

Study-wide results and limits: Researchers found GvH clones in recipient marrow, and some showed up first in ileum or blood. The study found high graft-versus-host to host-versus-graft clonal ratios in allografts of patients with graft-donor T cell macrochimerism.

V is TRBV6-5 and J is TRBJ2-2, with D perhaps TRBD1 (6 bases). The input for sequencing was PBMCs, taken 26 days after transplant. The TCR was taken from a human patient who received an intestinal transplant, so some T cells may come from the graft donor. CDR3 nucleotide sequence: TGTGCCAGCAGTGCCAGGGGTGTGATCACCGGGGAGCTGTTTTTT. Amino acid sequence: CASSARGVITGELFF.